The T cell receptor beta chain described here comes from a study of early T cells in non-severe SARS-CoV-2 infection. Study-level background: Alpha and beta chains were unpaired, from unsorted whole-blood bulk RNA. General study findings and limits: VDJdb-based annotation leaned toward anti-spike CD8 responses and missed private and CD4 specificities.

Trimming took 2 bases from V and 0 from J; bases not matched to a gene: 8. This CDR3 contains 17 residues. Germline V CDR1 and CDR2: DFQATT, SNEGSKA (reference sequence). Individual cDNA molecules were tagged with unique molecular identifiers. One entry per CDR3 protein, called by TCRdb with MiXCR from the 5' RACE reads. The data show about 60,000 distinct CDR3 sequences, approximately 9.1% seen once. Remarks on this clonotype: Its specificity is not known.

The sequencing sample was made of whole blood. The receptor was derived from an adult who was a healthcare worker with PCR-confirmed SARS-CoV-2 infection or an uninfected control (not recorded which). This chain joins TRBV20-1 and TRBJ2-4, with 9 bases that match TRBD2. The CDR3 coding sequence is TGCAGTGCTAGAACGGGACTAGCCGACCTAGCCAAAAACATTCAGTACTTC. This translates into CSARTGLADLAKNIQYF.